The present entry profiles one T cell receptor beta chain with its context. Its antigen is still unknown. The data derive from a study of cytomegalovirus exposure and HLA in healthy donors. Findings and caveats of the study: A later analysis found common viral pathogens apparently linked to several of the most significant clusters. Donors belonging to an Asian-associated ancestry cluster reportedly showed fewer N-insertions in productive TCRs than the approximately 670-donor mean, according to what a later analysis found.

In the PCR, 60 Vbeta and 13 Jbeta primers were used. Per the study methods: Later, 65 million to 85 million unique TCR beta chains were counted in an analysis, and some 9.9 million of them were shared. Using immunoSEQ multiplex PCR, the repertoire was profiled, and TCRdb retains in-frame clones only, with some absent. The DNA was the basis for D and trimming; V, J and clone size are from that table. In the table there are around 100,000 clones, 70% to 90% of which are singletons. Sequencing was carried out using PBMCs. The receptor comes from a woman aged 18-29 years in good health and CMV-seropositive.

CDR3 amino acids: CASSLASPGVVETQYF. DNA for the CDR3: TGTGCCAGCAGCTTAGCGTCCCCGGGGGTTGTGGAGACCCAGTACTTC. The gene calls are TRBV7-6 and TRBJ2-5; D is possibly TRBD2 (6 bases). In germline, CDR1 is SGHVS, CDR2 FNYEAQ. V shed 0 bases and J shed 5 bases, with 16 bases lying between them. There are 16 residues in the CDR3.